This is a list of T cell receptor beta chains from one sample in a study of identical twins. MiXCR was run by TCRdb on the 5' RACE reads, yielding one entry per CDR3 protein. The table has fewer than 800,000 distinct CDR3 sequences, less than 9% seen once. This sample was also put to use in a study of yellow fever vaccine responses in identical twins.

Sample: PBMCs. These receptors all come from a woman under 30 in good health. The CDR3 runs from the conserved cysteine through the conserved F or W. A D gene is named only where the DNA matches it firmly. Some rows mark clone size as missing; the rest say once, few, many or name a class of expanded clone.

cdr3_nt: TGTGCCAGCCCTACCCCGGGACTAGCGGGAGCCTACGAGCAGTACTTC
cdr3_aa: CASPTPGLAGAYEQYF
j_call: TRBJ2-7
v_call: TRBV25-1
clone_size: -
d_call: TRBD2

cdr3_nt: TGTGCCAGCAGCTCTGGACGGTCATATGGCTACACCTTC
cdr3_aa: CASSSGRSYGYTF
j_call: TRBJ1-2
v_call: TRBV11-2
clone_size: -
d_call: -

cdr3_nt: TGTGCCAGCAGTTTGGCTAGCGGGGGACCTAGCACAGATACGCAGTATTTT
cdr3_aa: CASSLASGGPSTDTQYF
j_call: TRBJ2-3
v_call: TRBV27
clone_size: many
d_call: TRBD2

cdr3_nt: TGTGCCAGCAGCTCAGCTTCGAATTCCTACAATGAGCAGTTCTTC
cdr3_aa: CASSSASNSYNEQFF
j_call: TRBJ2-1
v_call: TRBV7-2
clone_size: many
d_call: -

cdr3_nt: TGTGCCAGCAGTCCGGGGGCGGAGACCCAGTACTTC
cdr3_aa: CASSPGAETQYF
j_call: TRBJ2-5
v_call: TRBV12-3/TRBV12-4
clone_size: -
d_call: -

cdr3_nt: TGTGCCAGCAGCTTAATGGGGGTACAAGAGACCCAGTACTTC
cdr3_aa: CASSLMGVQETQYF
j_call: TRBJ2-5
v_call: TRBV7-9
clone_size: many
d_call: -

cdr3_nt: TGCGCCAGCAGTGCAACGGAGACCAACATTCAGTACTTC
cdr3_aa: CASSATETNIQYF
j_call: TRBJ2-4
v_call: TRBV10-1
clone_size: -
d_call: -

cdr3_nt: TGTGCCAGCAGCTTACTAATGTACTTGGGACTAGAAGGCGATGAGCAGTTCTTC
cdr3_aa: CASSLLMYLGLEGDEQFF
j_call: TRBJ2-1
v_call: TRBV11-2
clone_size: -
d_call: TRBD2

cdr3_nt: TGTGCCAGCAGCCAACCGGGTAGGGGGAGCACTGAAGCTTTCTTT
cdr3_aa: CASSQPGRGSTEAFF
j_call: TRBJ1-1
v_call: TRBV3-1
clone_size: -
d_call: -

cdr3_nt: TGTGCCAGCTCACGCCCCAGGACAGGGATGAATCAGCCCCAGCATTTT
cdr3_aa: CASSRPRTGMNQPQHF
j_call: TRBJ1-5
v_call: TRBV18
clone_size: -
d_call: TRBD1

cdr3_nt: TGTGCCAGCAGCTCAACCCCCGTTGCCTACGAGCAGTACTTC
cdr3_aa: CASSSTPVAYEQYF
j_call: TRBJ2-7
v_call: TRBV11-2
clone_size: -
d_call: -

cdr3_nt: TGTGCCAGCAGTTCGGCGGGACCAGACACCTACGAGCAGTACTTC
cdr3_aa: CASSSAGPDTYEQYF
j_call: TRBJ2-7
v_call: TRBV28
clone_size: few
d_call: -

cdr3_nt: TGTGCCACCTGTTCTACCGACGTTGGTTACAATGAGCAGTTCTTC
cdr3_aa: CATCSTDVGYNEQFF
j_call: TRBJ2-1
v_call: TRBV24-1
clone_size: many
d_call: -

cdr3_nt: TGTGCCAGCAGTGAATCTCTGAGCTCCTACAATGAGCAGTTCTTC
cdr3_aa: CASSESLSSYNEQFF
j_call: TRBJ2-1
v_call: TRBV2
clone_size: -
d_call: -

cdr3_nt: TGCGCCAGCAGCCAAGAAGGGAGGGAGGGCCGGGCAGATACGCAGTATTTT
cdr3_aa: CASSQEGREGRADTQYF
j_call: TRBJ2-3
v_call: TRBV4-1
clone_size: few
d_call: TRBD2

cdr3_nt: TGTGCCAGCACCTCTAGGTTGCGAAGCACAGATACGCAGTATTTT
cdr3_aa: CASTSRLRSTDTQYF
j_call: TRBJ2-3
v_call: TRBV28
clone_size: -
d_call: -

cdr3_nt: TGCGCCAGCAGTATGAGCTCCTATAATTCACCCCTCCACTTT
cdr3_aa: CASSMSSYNSPLHF
j_call: TRBJ1-6
v_call: TRBV5-1
clone_size: many
d_call: -

cdr3_nt: TGTGCCAGCAGCGTAGTTGGAAGCCAGTCCTTACGTGAGCAGTTCTTC
cdr3_aa: CASSVVGSQSLREQFF
j_call: TRBJ2-1
v_call: TRBV9
clone_size: -
d_call: -

cdr3_nt: TGTGCCAGCACCCGGACAGGGGAAAATGGCTACACCTTC
cdr3_aa: CASTRTGENGYTF
j_call: TRBJ1-2
v_call: TRBV9
clone_size: few
d_call: TRBD1

cdr3_nt: TGTGCCAGCACCGAAGGGACGGCCACAGATACGCAGTATTTT
cdr3_aa: CASTEGTATDTQYF
j_call: TRBJ2-3
v_call: TRBV12-3/TRBV12-4
clone_size: few
d_call: -

cdr3_nt: TGCGCCAGCAGCTTGCTAGCGGGGGGCACCTCCTACTCGAACACCGGGGAGCTGTTTTTT
cdr3_aa: CASSLLAGGTSYSNTGELFF
j_call: TRBJ2-2
v_call: TRBV5-1
clone_size: many
d_call: TRBD2

cdr3_nt: TGCGCCAGCAGCCCCACTCACCGGGCCATCCGCTACAATGAGCAGTTCTTC
cdr3_aa: CASSPTHRAIRYNEQFF
j_call: TRBJ2-1
v_call: TRBV5-1
clone_size: -
d_call: -

cdr3_nt: TGCAGCGTTGGGGGCTTGGGTGAGCAGTTCTTC
cdr3_aa: CSVGGLGEQFF
j_call: TRBJ2-1
v_call: TRBV29-1
clone_size: many
d_call: -

cdr3_nt: TGTGCCAGCAGCTTAAGTCTAGCGGGATACAATGAGCAGTTCTTC
cdr3_aa: CASSLSLAGYNEQFF
j_call: TRBJ2-1
v_call: TRBV7-6
clone_size: few
d_call: TRBD2

cdr3_nt: TGCAGTGCGCCTGAACCGAACACTGAAGCTTTCTTT
cdr3_aa: CSAPEPNTEAFF
j_call: TRBJ1-1
v_call: TRBV20-1
clone_size: few
d_call: -

cdr3_nt: TGTGCCAGCAGGACTACAGGGTCTGAAGCTTTCTTT
cdr3_aa: CASRTTGSEAFF
j_call: TRBJ1-1
v_call: TRBV11-2
clone_size: -
d_call: -

cdr3_nt: TGTGCCAGCAGCTTATCTCAGTACTACGAGCAGTACTTC
cdr3_aa: CASSLSQYYEQYF
j_call: TRBJ2-7
v_call: TRBV7-3
clone_size: -
d_call: -

cdr3_nt: TGCGCCAGCAGCTTGGCACCGGGACAGAACAATGAGCAGTTCTTC
cdr3_aa: CASSLAPGQNNEQFF
j_call: TRBJ2-1
v_call: TRBV5-1
clone_size: many
d_call: TRBD1

cdr3_nt: TGTGCCAGCTCACCATCGGCTAGCGGGAGTATCAATGAGCAGTTCTTC
cdr3_aa: CASSPSASGSINEQFF
j_call: TRBJ2-1
v_call: TRBV18
clone_size: few
d_call: TRBD2

cdr3_nt: TGTGCCAGCAGTTACGGGGGTAAGCAGCCCCAGCATTTT
cdr3_aa: CASSYGGKQPQHF
j_call: TRBJ1-5
v_call: TRBV6-5
clone_size: many
d_call: -

cdr3_nt: TGTGCCACCAGTGAATGGGACATCGCGAACACCGGGGAGCTGTTTTTT
cdr3_aa: CATSEWDIANTGELFF
j_call: TRBJ2-2
v_call: TRBV24-1
clone_size: -
d_call: -

cdr3_nt: TGTGCCAGCAGTTCCGGGACAGGGGTTCACGAGCAGTACTTC
cdr3_aa: CASSSGTGVHEQYF
j_call: TRBJ2-7
v_call: TRBV12-3/TRBV12-4
clone_size: few
d_call: TRBD1

cdr3_nt: TGTGCCAGCAACCGACAGGGGGAAGAGACCCAGTACTTC
cdr3_aa: CASNRQGEETQYF
j_call: TRBJ2-5
v_call: TRBV2
clone_size: -
d_call: TRBD1

cdr3_nt: TGTGCCATCAGTGGTAGCGGGGGCGCAGATACGCAGTATTTT
cdr3_aa: CAISGSGGADTQYF
j_call: TRBJ2-3
v_call: TRBV10-3
clone_size: many
d_call: TRBD2

cdr3_nt: TGCAGCGTTGTTGGACAGGCAATTACTGAAGCTTTCTTT
cdr3_aa: CSVVGQAITEAFF
j_call: TRBJ1-1
v_call: TRBV29-1
clone_size: few
d_call: TRBD1

cdr3_nt: TGTGCCACCAGTGGGGCAGGGGTCTCTGGGGAGACCCAGTACTTC
cdr3_aa: CATSGAGVSGETQYF
j_call: TRBJ2-5
v_call: TRBV24-1
clone_size: -
d_call: -

cdr3_nt: TGTGCCAGCGGACAGGGGTTACCCTACGAGCAGTACTTC
cdr3_aa: CASGQGLPYEQYF
j_call: TRBJ2-7
v_call: TRBV3-1
clone_size: few
d_call: TRBD1

cdr3_nt: TGTGCCAGCACTCCCACTCTTCTAAGACAGGACGATACCGGGGAGCTGTTTTTT
cdr3_aa: CASTPTLLRQDDTGELFF
j_call: TRBJ2-2
v_call: TRBV6-2/TRBV6-3
clone_size: -
d_call: -

cdr3_nt: TGCGCCAGCAGCTTGGCCCGTATGGGGATGAACACTGAAGCTTTCTTT
cdr3_aa: CASSLARMGMNTEAFF
j_call: TRBJ1-1
v_call: TRBV5-1
clone_size: many
d_call: -

cdr3_nt: TGTGCCAGCAGTTTCGGGGGACAGGCGACTAATGAAAAACTGTTTTTT
cdr3_aa: CASSFGGQATNEKLFF
j_call: TRBJ1-4
v_call: TRBV28
clone_size: many
d_call: TRBD1

cdr3_nt: TGTGCCAGCAGCAAAGGGTCCCGGTCACCCCTCCACTTT
cdr3_aa: CASSKGSRSPLHF
j_call: TRBJ1-6
v_call: TRBV12-3/TRBV12-4
clone_size: few
d_call: -

cdr3_nt: TGCGCCAGCAGCTACGCTGGGACAGTGCTATCGGAGACCCAGTACTTC
cdr3_aa: CASSYAGTVLSETQYF
j_call: TRBJ2-5
v_call: TRBV5-1
clone_size: many
d_call: TRBD1

cdr3_nt: TGCGCCAGCAGCGAGGGGGCCACGAACACCGGGGAGCTGTTTTTT
cdr3_aa: CASSEGATNTGELFF
j_call: TRBJ2-2
v_call: TRBV5-1
clone_size: few
d_call: TRBD1

cdr3_nt: TGCAGCGTTGGACTGTCTAGCGGGAGTTTTACTGAGCAGTTCTTC
cdr3_aa: CSVGLSSGSFTEQFF
j_call: TRBJ2-1
v_call: TRBV29-1
clone_size: many
d_call: TRBD2

cdr3_nt: TGTGCCAGCAGCTTAGGGACTAAGTCGGGAGAGACCCAGTACTTC
cdr3_aa: CASSLGTKSGETQYF
j_call: TRBJ2-5
v_call: TRBV7-2
clone_size: -
d_call: -

cdr3_nt: TGTGCCAGCAGCCAAGATTCCAGGAGCACGTACGAGCAGTACTTC
cdr3_aa: CASSQDSRSTYEQYF
j_call: TRBJ2-7
v_call: TRBV3-1
clone_size: many
d_call: -

cdr3_nt: TGCAGCGTTTCCAGGACTACTCGCGATACGCAGTATTTT
cdr3_aa: CSVSRTTRDTQYF
j_call: TRBJ2-3
v_call: TRBV29-1
clone_size: many
d_call: -

cdr3_nt: TGCAGCGTTAGCGCCTACAGTGAGCAGTTCTTC
cdr3_aa: CSVSAYSEQFF
j_call: TRBJ2-1
v_call: TRBV29-1
clone_size: many
d_call: -

cdr3_nt: TGCGCCAGCAGCTTGGTGTTTTCAGCGGATACGCAGTATTTT
cdr3_aa: CASSLVFSADTQYF
j_call: TRBJ2-3
v_call: TRBV5-1
clone_size: -
d_call: -

cdr3_nt: TGTGCCAGCAGCCAAGATATGGTAGTTTATGAGCAGTTCTTC
cdr3_aa: CASSQDMVVYEQFF
j_call: TRBJ2-1
v_call: TRBV14
clone_size: -
d_call: -

cdr3_nt: TGTGCCAGCAGTGCCGGGACTAGCGGGAGGGCGAAAGAACATGAGCAGTTCTTC
cdr3_aa: CASSAGTSGRAKEHEQFF
j_call: TRBJ2-1
v_call: TRBV12-3/TRBV12-4
clone_size: -
d_call: TRBD2

cdr3_nt: TGTGCCAGTACCGGGACTGCGGCAGATACGCAGTATTTT
cdr3_aa: CASTGTAADTQYF
j_call: TRBJ2-3
v_call: TRBV19
clone_size: few
d_call: -

cdr3_nt: TGTGCCAGCAGTGAAAGTGCGGACACGCACGACTTC
cdr3_aa: CASSESADTHDF
j_call: TRBJ2-7
v_call: TRBV2
clone_size: few
d_call: -